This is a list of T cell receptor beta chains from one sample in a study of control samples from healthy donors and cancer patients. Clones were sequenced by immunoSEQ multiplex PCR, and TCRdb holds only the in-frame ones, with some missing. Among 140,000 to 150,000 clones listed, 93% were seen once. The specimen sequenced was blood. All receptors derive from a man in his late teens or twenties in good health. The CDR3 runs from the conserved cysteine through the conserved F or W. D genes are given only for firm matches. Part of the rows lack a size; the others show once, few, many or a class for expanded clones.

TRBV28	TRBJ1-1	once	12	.	TGTGCCAGCAGTTACCCTCAGGGAGAAGCTTTCTTT	CASSYPQGEAFF
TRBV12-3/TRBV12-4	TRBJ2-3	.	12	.	TGTGCCAGCAGGTCGGCCACAGATACGCAGTATTTT	CASRSATDTQYF
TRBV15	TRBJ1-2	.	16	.	TGTGCCACCAGCAGAGATCGCAGGGGCAGAGACTATGGCTACACCTTC	CATSRDRRGRDYGYTF
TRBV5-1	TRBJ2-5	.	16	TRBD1	TGCGCCAGCAGCTACGAACCGGGACAGGGGTGGGAGACCCAGTACTTC	CASSYEPGQGWETQYF
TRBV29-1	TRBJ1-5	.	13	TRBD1	TGCAGCGCCGGGACAGGGGGAAATCAGCCCCAGCATTTT	CSAGTGGNQPQHF
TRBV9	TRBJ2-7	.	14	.	TGTGCCAGCAGCGTAGCGGACGGCGCCTACGAGCAGTACTTC	CASSVADGAYEQYF
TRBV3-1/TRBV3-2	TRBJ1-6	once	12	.	TGTGCCAGCAGCCAAGAGTTTTCACCCCTCCACTTT	CASSQEFSPLHF
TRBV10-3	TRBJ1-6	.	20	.	TGTGCCATCAGTGAGTCGTTGCATGGTGGATTCGAGGGGCTCTTGATGGCCCTCCACTTT	CAISESLHGGFEGLLMALHF
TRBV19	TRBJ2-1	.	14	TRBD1	TGTGCCAGTAGTCCGGGACAGGGAGGCAATGAGCAGTTCTTC	CASSPGQGGNEQFF
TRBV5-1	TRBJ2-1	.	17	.	TGCGCCAGCAGCTTAGTCGACAGGGACTATCACGGCGGTGAGCAGTTCTTC	CASSLVDRDYHGGEQFF
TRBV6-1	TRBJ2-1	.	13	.	TGTGCCAGCAGTGAAGGAATATGGAATGAGCAGTTCTTC	CASSEGIWNEQFF
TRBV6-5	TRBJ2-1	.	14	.	TGTGCCAGCAGTTACTCGTCATCGGTATATGAGCAGTTCTTC	CASSYSSSVYEQFF
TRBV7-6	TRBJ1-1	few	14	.	TGTGCCAGCAGCCTCTTGGAGGGGAACTATGAAGCTTTCTTT	CASSLLEGNYEAFF
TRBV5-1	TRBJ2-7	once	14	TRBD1	TGCGCCAGCAGCTGGGACAGGGAGGGCGACGAGCAGTACTTC	CASSWDREGDEQYF
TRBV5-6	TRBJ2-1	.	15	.	TGTGCCAGCAGCTTGGAGCGGGCAACCTACAATGAGCAGTTCTTC	CASSLERATYNEQFF
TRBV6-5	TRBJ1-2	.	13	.	TGTGCCAGCAGTCCCTCGACCAACTATGGCTACACCTTC	CASSPSTNYGYTF
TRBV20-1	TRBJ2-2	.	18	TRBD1	TGCAGTGCTAGTGGGTTAAGTAGAGGGGGCGCCAACACCGGGGAGCTGTTTTTT	CSASGLSRGGANTGELFF
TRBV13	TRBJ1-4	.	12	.	TGTGCCAGCAGCTTATCAAATGAAAAACTGTTTTTT	CASSLSNEKLFF
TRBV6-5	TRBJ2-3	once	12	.	TGTGCCACCCGCCCCAGCACAGATACGCAGTATTTT	CATRPSTDTQYF
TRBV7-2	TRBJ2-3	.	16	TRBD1	TGTGCCAGCAGCCAACTTTTGACAGGGAGCACAGATACGCAGTATTTT	CASSQLLTGSTDTQYF
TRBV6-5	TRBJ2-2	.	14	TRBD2	TGTGCCAGCAGTTGGGACTACCGACCCGGGGAGCTGTTTTTT	CASSWDYRPGELFF
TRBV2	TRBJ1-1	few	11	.	TGTGCCCGAGCGGGGGGCACTGAAGCTTTCTTT	CARAGGTEAFF
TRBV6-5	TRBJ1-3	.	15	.	TGTGCCAGCAGTTACTTGGGAACAACTGGAAACACCATATATTTT	CASSYLGTTGNTIYF
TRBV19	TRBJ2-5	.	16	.	TGTGCCAGTAGTATAGGGAGGGGAAGTGGTCAAGAGACCCAGTACTTC	CASSIGRGSGQETQYF
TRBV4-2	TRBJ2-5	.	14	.	TGTGCCAGCAGCCAAGGTCCCGTCAGAGAGACCCAGTACTTC	CASSQGPVRETQYF
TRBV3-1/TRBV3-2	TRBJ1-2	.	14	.	TGTGCCAGCAGCCCTCTGGGCACGGTGGAAGGCTACACCTTC	CASSPLGTVEGYTF
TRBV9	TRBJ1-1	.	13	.	TGTGCCAGCAGCCTCGACTCAGGGACTGAAGCTTTCTTT	CASSLDSGTEAFF
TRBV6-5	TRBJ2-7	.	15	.	TGTGCCAGCATCCCAGGGGTGGCTAGCTGGTACGAGCAGTACTTC	CASIPGVASWYEQYF
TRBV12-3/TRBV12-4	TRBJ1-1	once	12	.	TGTGCCAGCAGAATGGGATACACTGAAGCTTTCTTT	CASRMGYTEAFF
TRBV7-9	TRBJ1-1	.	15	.	TGTGCCAGCAGCTTACAGGGTTCCCCGAACACTGAAGCTTTCTTT	CASSLQGSPNTEAFF
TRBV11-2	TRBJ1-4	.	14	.	TGTGCCAGCCGTCTTGGAAAGGTTAATGAAAAACTGTTTTTT	CASRLGKVNEKLFF
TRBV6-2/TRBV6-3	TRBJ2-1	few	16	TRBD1	TGTGCCAGCAGCTCGGACAGGGTCAGGGTAGGGAATGAGCAGTTCTTC	CASSSDRVRVGNEQFF
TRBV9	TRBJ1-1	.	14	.	TGTGCCAGCAGCGTAGGCGGGGGGTACACTGAAGCTTTCTTT	CASSVGGGYTEAFF
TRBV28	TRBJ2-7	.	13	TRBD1	TGTGCCAGCAGTTTACAGGGGGCCGGCGAGCAGTACTTC	CASSLQGAGEQYF
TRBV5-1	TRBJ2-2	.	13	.	TGCGCCAGCAGCTTGCGAGGGGGCGGGGAGCTGTTTTTT	CASSLRGGGELFF